This entry lists 6 T cell receptor beta chains sequenced from one sample in a study of breast tumors, draining lymph nodes, adjacent tissues. TCRdb analysed the multiplex PCR reads with MiXCR anew, one entry per CDR3 protein. The repertoire holds 6,500 to 7,500 distinct CDR3 sequences, with roughly two fifths as singletons. The sequencing sample was made of tumor-adjacent breast tissue. The receptors originated from a female donor with breast cancer. Some clones in this sample may be carry-over from other donors' samples.

For this clonotype: At one boundary the junction diverges from the germline segment, which might be a read error. The chain is built from TRBV6-1 and TRBJ1-3; tentative D call: TRBD1 (6 bases). CDR1 and CDR2 from the germline V gene are MNHNS and SASEGT. The CDR3 consists of 15 residues. CDR3 nucleotides: TGTGCCTGCAGTGGTCGACAGGTGACAGGAAACACCATATATTTT. This translates into CACSGRQVTGNTIYF.

By frequency in the sample, this clonotype is medium-sized. This chain connects TRBV4-3 to TRBJ2-7; D not certain. The CDR3 has 13 amino acids. Germline V gene sequence: CDR1 LGHNA, CDR2 YSLEER. V lost 1 base and J 0 bases, leaving 4 bases between the germline ends. CDR3 amino acids: CASSQGISYEQYF. CDR3 sequence (DNA): TGCGCCAGCAGCCAAGGGATCTCCTACGAGCAGTACTTC.

This clonotype came up many times. V and J are TRBV5-4 and TRBJ2-2, with D unclear. The CDR3 spans 13 residues. CDR1 SGHNT and CDR2 YYREEE come from the germline V gene (reference sequence). The V gene lost 3 bases and the J gene lost 6 bases, with 9 bases spanning the gap. CDR3 coding DNA: TGTGCCAGCAGCTCCCCCCCGGCCGGGGAGCTGTTTTTT. Its translation is CASSSPPAGELFF.

This clonotype has ten or more counts. CDR3 bases: TGTGCCAGCAGTTACAAAGACTCTGGGGCCAACGTCCTGACTTTC. It specifies CASSYKDSGANVLTF. The V call is TRBV6-2 or TRBV6-3, the J call TRBJ2-6; D unclear. The V gene's germline CDR1 is MNHEY and CDR2 SVGEGT. V was clipped by 2 bases and J by 0 bases, with 5 bases between them. The CDR3 contains 15 residues.

This clonotype is medium-sized in the sample. This sequence joins TRBV10-3 and TRBJ1-6; D might be TRBD1 (5 bases). Trimming removed 4 bases from V and 4 bases from J, with 14 bases in between. The CDR3 contains 16 residues. Germline CDR1 reads ENHRY; CDR2 reads SYGVKD. CDR3 region: CAISVEGAAYNSPLHF. In DNA, the CDR3 is TGTGCCATCAGTGTCGAAGGGGCGGCGTATAATTCACCCCTCCACTTT.

This clonotype was seen at least ten times. The chain is built from TRBV20-1 and TRBJ2-1; D remains ambiguous. Trimming removed 0 bases at V and 8 bases at J, with 14 bases between. The CDR3 is 14 residues long. In germline, CDR1 is DFQATT, CDR2 SNEGSKA (reference sequence). CDR3 sequence: CSARDQGRSDEQFF. The CDR3 nucleotides read TGCAGTGCTAGAGATCAAGGACGATCAGATGAGCAGTTCTTC.